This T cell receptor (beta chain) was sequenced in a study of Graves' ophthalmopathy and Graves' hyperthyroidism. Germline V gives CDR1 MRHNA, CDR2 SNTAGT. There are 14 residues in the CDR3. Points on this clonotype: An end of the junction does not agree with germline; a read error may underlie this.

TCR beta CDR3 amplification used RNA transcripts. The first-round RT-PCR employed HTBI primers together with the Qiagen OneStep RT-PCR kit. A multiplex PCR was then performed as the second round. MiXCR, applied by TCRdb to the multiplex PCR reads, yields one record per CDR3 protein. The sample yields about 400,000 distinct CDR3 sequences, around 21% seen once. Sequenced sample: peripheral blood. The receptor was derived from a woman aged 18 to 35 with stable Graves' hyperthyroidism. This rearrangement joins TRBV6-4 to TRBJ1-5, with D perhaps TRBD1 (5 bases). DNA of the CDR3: TGTGCCAGCAGTTACTCGAGAGAAGGGGTGCCCCAGCATTTT. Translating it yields CASSYSREGVPQHF.